These T cell receptor beta chains were read from a single sample in a study of regulatory T cells in long-lasting Graves disease. TCRdb analysed the multiplex PCR reads with MiXCR anew, one entry per CDR3 protein. The sample has approximately 690,000 distinct CDR3 sequences, 25% to 35% seen once. The source material was peripheral blood mononuclear cells (PBMCs), sampled when the disease was refractory, from a patient treated with antithyroid drugs. These receptors were collected from a female donor with Graves disease. CDR3s include the opening cysteine and the closing phenylalanine or tryptophan. The D gene is left open where the match is weak. Expanded clones are given a class, and other clones once, few, many or no size at all.

size	V	J	D	CDR3	DNA
few	TRBV28	TRBJ2-7	.	CASTLGYEQYF	TGTGCCAGCACCCTAGGCTACGAGCAGTACTTC
few	TRBV30	TRBJ2-7	TRBD1	CAWRGQGATSSYEQYF	TGTGCCTGGAGGGGACAGGGGGCAACTTCCTCCTACGAGCAGTACTTC
many	TRBV2	TRBJ2-7	.	CASQGHGGYEQYF	TGTGCCAGCCAGGGACACGGAGGCTACGAGCAGTACTTC
few	TRBV7-3	TRBJ1-6	.	CASSLSRSPDSPLHF	TGTGCCAGCAGCTTAAGCCGCAGTCCGGATTCACCCCTCCACTTT
.	TRBV3-1	TRBJ2-7	.	CASSQTPQESYEQYF	TGTGCCAGCAGCCAAACACCGCAGGAATCCTACGAGCAGTACTTC
.	TRBV7-9	TRBJ1-4	.	CASSLGSDGEKLFF	TGTGCCAGCAGCTTAGGTTCGGATGGAGAAAAACTGTTTTTT
once	TRBV20-1	TRBJ2-5	TRBD2	CSAEMIAGETQYF	TGCAGTGCTGAGATGATAGCGGGAGAGACCCAGTACTTC
.	TRBV6-1	TRBJ2-7	.	CASSDGTPPYEQYF	TGTGCCAGCAGTGACGGGACGCCCCCCTACGAGCAGTACTTC
.	TRBV12-3/TRBV12-4	TRBJ2-3	TRBD2	CASSFPSLAGVTDTQYF	TGTGCCAGCAGTTTTCCCTCGCTAGCGGGAGTTACAGATACGCAGTATTTT
many	TRBV11-2	TRBJ2-7	.	CASSLESVSYEQYF	TGTGCCAGCAGCTTAGAGTCGGTTTCCTACGAGCAGTACTTC
.	TRBV30	TRBJ1-3	.	CAWSHPSSGNTIYF	TGTGCCTGGAGTCATCCATCCTCTGGAAACACCATATATTTT
.	TRBV12-5	TRBJ1-3	.	CASGLMGAGGNTIYF	TGTGCTAGTGGTTTAATGGGGGCAGGTGGAAACACCATATATTTT
many	TRBV28	TRBJ2-7	.	CASSLLSGKVYEQYF	TGTGCCAGCAGTTTATTATCGGGGAAAGTCTACGAGCAGTACTTC
.	TRBV7-9	TRBJ2-5	TRBD1	CASSLGSGGHETQYF	TGTGCCAGCAGCTTAGGCTCAGGGGGCCACGAGACCCAGTACTTC
many	TRBV11-2	TRBJ2-5	.	CASSLDGSRQETQYF	TGTGCCAGCAGCTTAGATGGGTCTAGGCAAGAGACCCAGTACTTC
few	TRBV12-5	TRBJ1-5	.	CASGYGGAPGQPQHF	TGTGCTAGTGGTTATGGGGGGGCGCCTGGTCAGCCCCAGCATTTT
.	TRBV3-1	TRBJ1-3	.	CASSQDTYGNTIYF	TGTGCCAGCAGCCAAGATACGTATGGAAACACCATATATTTT
many	TRBV12-3/TRBV12-4	TRBJ1-2	.	CASSLVPAYGYTF	TGTGCCAGCAGTTTAGTCCCAGCCTATGGCTACACCTTC
.	TRBV19	TRBJ1-1	TRBD1	CATRDSMNTEAFF	TGTGCCACTCGGGACAGCATGAACACTGAAGCTTTCTTT
.	TRBV12-3/TRBV12-4	TRBJ1-5	TRBD1	CASSSPTGGRNQPQHF	TGTGCCAGCAGTAGCCCCACAGGGGGCCGCAATCAGCCCCAGCATTTT
many	TRBV2	TRBJ1-6	.	CASTSLLADSPLHF	TGTGCCAGCACTTCCTTACTGGCGGATTCACCCCTCCACTTT
few	TRBV12-3/TRBV12-4	TRBJ1-1	.	CASSPLITQGTTEAFF	TGTGCCAGCAGCCCACTAATTACACAGGGCACGACTGAAGCTTTCTTT
many	TRBV28	TRBJ1-1	.	CASSLVNWGTYLENTEAFF	TGTGCCAGCAGTTTGGTTAATTGGGGCACCTACTTGGAGAACACTGAAGCTTTCTTT
.	TRBV12-3/TRBV12-4	TRBJ1-1	TRBD1	CASSLTGEFTEAFF	TGTGCCAGCAGTCTGACAGGGGAGTTCACTGAAGCTTTCTTT
.	TRBV2	TRBJ2-2	TRBD2	CASRTSGRAITGELFF	TGTGCCAGCCGGACTAGCGGGAGGGCAATAACCGGGGAGCTGTTTTTT
.	TRBV28	TRBJ1-2	.	CASRLEGLGNCGYTF	TGTGCCAGCAGACTGGAGGGGCTCGGTAACTGTGGCTACACCTTC
few	TRBV28	TRBJ1-1	.	CASSSPGHLNTEAFF	TGTGCCAGCAGTTCACCGGGACATTTGAACACTGAAGCTTTCTTT
few	TRBV6-5	TRBJ2-4	TRBD2	CASSLPFGLALAKNIQYF	TGTGCCAGCAGTTTACCTTTTGGACTAGCGCTTGCCAAAAACATTCAGTACTTC
.	TRBV6-1	TRBJ1-5	TRBD1	CASRWTGAAGPQHF	TGTGCCAGCAGATGGACAGGGGCCGCAGGGCCCCAGCATTTT
many	TRBV11-2	TRBJ1-6	.	CASSFLLGSTLHF	TGTGCCAGCAGCTTCCTCCTCGGGTCGACCCTCCACTTT
.	TRBV20-1	TRBJ2-3	.	CSARRSGAADTQYF	TGCAGTGCTAGGAGGTCGGGAGCGGCAGATACGCAGTATTTT
few	TRBV5-1	TRBJ2-5	.	CASSPTGASFSREETQYF	TGCGCCAGCAGCCCCACGGGGGCTTCTTTTAGTAGAGAAGAGACCCAGTACTTC
.	TRBV13	TRBJ1-2	TRBD1	CASSLTGNSGYTF	TGTGCCAGCAGCTTGACAGGGAACTCTGGCTACACCTTC
.	TRBV20-1	TRBJ2-7	TRBD2	CSAVGTSGYEQYF	TGCAGTGCCGTGGGGACTAGCGGCTACGAGCAGTACTTC
few	TRBV12-3/TRBV12-4	TRBJ1-6	.	CASSWMGGNSPLHF	TGTGCCAGCAGTTGGATGGGGGGGAATTCACCCCTCCACTTT